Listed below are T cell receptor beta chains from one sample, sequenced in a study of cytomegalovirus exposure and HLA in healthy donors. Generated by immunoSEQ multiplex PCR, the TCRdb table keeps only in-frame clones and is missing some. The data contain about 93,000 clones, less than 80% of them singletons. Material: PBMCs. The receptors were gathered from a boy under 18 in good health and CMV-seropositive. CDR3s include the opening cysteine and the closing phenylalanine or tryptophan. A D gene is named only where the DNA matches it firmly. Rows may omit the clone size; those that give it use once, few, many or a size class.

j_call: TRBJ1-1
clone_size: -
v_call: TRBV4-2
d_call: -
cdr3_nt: TGTGCCAGCAGCCCCATCGCGGGGGCTATAGTGAACACTGAAGCTTTCTTT
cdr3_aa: CASSPIAGAIVNTEAFF

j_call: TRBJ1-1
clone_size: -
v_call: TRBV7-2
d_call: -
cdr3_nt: TGTGCCAGCAGCTCCACAGCTAGCAACACTGAAGCTTTCTTT
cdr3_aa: CASSSTASNTEAFF

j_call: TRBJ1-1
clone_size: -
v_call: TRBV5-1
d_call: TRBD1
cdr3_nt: TGCGCCAGCAGCTACCAGGGGGAAAACACTGAAGCTTTCTTT
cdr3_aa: CASSYQGENTEAFF

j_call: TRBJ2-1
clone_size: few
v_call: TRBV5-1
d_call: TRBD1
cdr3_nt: TGCGCCAGCAGACCCGGACAGGGGATATCCTACAATGAGCAGTTCTTC
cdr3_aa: CASRPGQGISYNEQFF

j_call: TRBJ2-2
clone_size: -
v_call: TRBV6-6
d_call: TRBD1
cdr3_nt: TGTGCCAGCAGCGACAGGGGATATTTTACCGGGGAGCTGTTTTTT
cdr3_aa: CASSDRGYFTGELFF

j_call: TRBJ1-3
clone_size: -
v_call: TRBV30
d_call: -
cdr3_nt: TGTGCCTGGACCTTAACGACAGCTGGAAACACCATATATTTT
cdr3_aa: CAWTLTTAGNTIYF

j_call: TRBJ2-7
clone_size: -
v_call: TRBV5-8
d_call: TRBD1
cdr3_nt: TGTGCCAGCAGCTTGGCCGGGACAGGGGCCTCCTACGAGCAGTACTTC
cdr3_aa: CASSLAGTGASYEQYF

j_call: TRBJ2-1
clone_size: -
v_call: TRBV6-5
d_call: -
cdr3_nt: TGTGCCAGCAGTACTCACACTAGTTTACGCGAGCAGTTCTTC
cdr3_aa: CASSTHTSLREQFF

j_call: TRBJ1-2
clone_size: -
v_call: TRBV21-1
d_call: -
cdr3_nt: TGTGCCACTGTCGAGACTAACTATGGCTACACCTTC
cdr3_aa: CATVETNYGYTF

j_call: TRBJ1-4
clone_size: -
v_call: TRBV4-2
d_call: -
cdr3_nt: TGTGCCAGCAGCCCGCGATCCCCGACAGCAACTAATGAAAAACTGTTTTTT
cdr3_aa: CASSPRSPTATNEKLFF

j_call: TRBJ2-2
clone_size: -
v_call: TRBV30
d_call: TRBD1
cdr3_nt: TGTGCCGGCCAGGAGGGCAGGGGGCTAAACAAAGAGCTGTTTTTT
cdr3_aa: CAGQEGRGLNKELFF

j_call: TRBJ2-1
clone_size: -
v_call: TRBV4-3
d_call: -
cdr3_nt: TGCGCCAGCAGCCGCTTAGGAGGCAATGAGCAGTTCTTC
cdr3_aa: CASSRLGGNEQFF

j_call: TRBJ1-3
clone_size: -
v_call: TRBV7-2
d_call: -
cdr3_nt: TGTGCCAGCAGCTCTGCTGGGGCCGTTTCAAACACCATATATTTT
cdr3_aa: CASSSAGAVSNTIYF

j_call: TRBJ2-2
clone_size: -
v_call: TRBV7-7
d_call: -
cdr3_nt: TGTGCTAGCAGCATAACTCCAGGCGGGGAGCTGTTTTTT
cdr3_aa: CASSITPGGELFF

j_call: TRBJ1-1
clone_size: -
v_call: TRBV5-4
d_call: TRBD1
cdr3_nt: TGTGCCAGCAGCCTGGACAGGGGCACTGAAGCTTTCTTT
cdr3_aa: CASSLDRGTEAFF

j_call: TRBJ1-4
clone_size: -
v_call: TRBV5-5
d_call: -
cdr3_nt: TGTGCCAGCAGCTTGGATGTCAGGGTCTCTGAAAAACTGTTTTTT
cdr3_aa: CASSLDVRVSEKLFF

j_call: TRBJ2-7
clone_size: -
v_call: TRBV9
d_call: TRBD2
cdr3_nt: TGTGCCAGCAGCGTAGCAAGCGGGAGCGGTGTGCAGTACTTC
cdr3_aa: CASSVASGSGVQYF

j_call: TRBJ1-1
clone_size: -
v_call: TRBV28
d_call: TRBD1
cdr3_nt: TGTGCCAGCAGTTTGGCGGGACAGGGTCGGACTGAAGCTTTCTTT
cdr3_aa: CASSLAGQGRTEAFF

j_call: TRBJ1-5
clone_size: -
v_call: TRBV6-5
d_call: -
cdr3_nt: TGTGCCAGCAGACGCGATTTGTATAGCAATCAGCCCCAGCATTTT
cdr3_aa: CASRRDLYSNQPQHF

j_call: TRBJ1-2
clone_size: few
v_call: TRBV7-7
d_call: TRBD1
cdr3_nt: TGTGCCAGCAGCTTCCCCCGGGACAGGGTTTCCTATGGCTACACCTTC
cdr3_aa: CASSFPRDRVSYGYTF

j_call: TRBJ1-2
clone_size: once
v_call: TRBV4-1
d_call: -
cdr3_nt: TGCGCCAGCAGCCAAACGGGGTGGAAAGACTATGGCTACACCTTC
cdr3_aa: CASSQTGWKDYGYTF

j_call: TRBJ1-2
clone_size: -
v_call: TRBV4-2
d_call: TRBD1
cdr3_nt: TGTGCCAGCAGCCAAGATCCGGGACAGAGAAAACCTAACTATGGCTACACCTTC
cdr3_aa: CASSQDPGQRKPNYGYTF

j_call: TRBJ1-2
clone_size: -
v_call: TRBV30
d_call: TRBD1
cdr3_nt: TGTGCCTGGAGTGTTCGGGGACAGGGTGAAGGCTACACCTTC
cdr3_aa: CAWSVRGQGEGYTF

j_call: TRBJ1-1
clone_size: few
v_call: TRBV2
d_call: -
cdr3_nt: TGTGCCAGCATGATGACACGGTCAGGCACTGAAGCTTTCTTT
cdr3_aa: CASMMTRSGTEAFF

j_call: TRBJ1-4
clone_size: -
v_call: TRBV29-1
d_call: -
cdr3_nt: TGCAGCGGCCGGGAGGCTAATGAAAAACTGTTTTTT
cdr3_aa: CSGREANEKLFF

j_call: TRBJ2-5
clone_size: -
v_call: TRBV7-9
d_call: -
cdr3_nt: TGTGCCAGCAGCTTCCCCACCCCCCTTACTAGTCCTGAAGAGACCCAGTACTTC
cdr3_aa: CASSFPTPLTSPEETQYF

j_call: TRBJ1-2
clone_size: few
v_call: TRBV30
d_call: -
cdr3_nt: TGTGCCTGGAGTGGTCGGAACTATGGCTACACCTTC
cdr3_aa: CAWSGRNYGYTF

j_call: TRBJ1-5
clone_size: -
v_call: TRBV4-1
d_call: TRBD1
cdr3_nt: TGCGCCAGCAGCCAGGGCCGGGACAGGGAAGCCAATCAGCCCCAGCATTTT
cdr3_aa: CASSQGRDREANQPQHF

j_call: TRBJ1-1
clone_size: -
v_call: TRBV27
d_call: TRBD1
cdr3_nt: TGTGCCAGCAGTCGACCGGGACAGGAGAACACTGAAGCTTTCTTT
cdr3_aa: CASSRPGQENTEAFF

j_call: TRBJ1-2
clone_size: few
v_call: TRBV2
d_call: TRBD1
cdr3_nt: TGTGCCAGCAGGGGGACAGGTTCTGGCTACACCTTC
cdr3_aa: CASRGTGSGYTF

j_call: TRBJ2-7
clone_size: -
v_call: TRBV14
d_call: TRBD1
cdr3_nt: TGTGCCAGCAGCCAAGGCCCCGGGACAGCTTACGAGCAGTACTTC
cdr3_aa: CASSQGPGTAYEQYF

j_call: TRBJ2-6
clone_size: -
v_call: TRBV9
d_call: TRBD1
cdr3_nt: TGTGCCAGCAGCACCACAGGGGGCGCTGGGGCCAACGTCCTGACTTTC
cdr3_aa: CASSTTGGAGANVLTF